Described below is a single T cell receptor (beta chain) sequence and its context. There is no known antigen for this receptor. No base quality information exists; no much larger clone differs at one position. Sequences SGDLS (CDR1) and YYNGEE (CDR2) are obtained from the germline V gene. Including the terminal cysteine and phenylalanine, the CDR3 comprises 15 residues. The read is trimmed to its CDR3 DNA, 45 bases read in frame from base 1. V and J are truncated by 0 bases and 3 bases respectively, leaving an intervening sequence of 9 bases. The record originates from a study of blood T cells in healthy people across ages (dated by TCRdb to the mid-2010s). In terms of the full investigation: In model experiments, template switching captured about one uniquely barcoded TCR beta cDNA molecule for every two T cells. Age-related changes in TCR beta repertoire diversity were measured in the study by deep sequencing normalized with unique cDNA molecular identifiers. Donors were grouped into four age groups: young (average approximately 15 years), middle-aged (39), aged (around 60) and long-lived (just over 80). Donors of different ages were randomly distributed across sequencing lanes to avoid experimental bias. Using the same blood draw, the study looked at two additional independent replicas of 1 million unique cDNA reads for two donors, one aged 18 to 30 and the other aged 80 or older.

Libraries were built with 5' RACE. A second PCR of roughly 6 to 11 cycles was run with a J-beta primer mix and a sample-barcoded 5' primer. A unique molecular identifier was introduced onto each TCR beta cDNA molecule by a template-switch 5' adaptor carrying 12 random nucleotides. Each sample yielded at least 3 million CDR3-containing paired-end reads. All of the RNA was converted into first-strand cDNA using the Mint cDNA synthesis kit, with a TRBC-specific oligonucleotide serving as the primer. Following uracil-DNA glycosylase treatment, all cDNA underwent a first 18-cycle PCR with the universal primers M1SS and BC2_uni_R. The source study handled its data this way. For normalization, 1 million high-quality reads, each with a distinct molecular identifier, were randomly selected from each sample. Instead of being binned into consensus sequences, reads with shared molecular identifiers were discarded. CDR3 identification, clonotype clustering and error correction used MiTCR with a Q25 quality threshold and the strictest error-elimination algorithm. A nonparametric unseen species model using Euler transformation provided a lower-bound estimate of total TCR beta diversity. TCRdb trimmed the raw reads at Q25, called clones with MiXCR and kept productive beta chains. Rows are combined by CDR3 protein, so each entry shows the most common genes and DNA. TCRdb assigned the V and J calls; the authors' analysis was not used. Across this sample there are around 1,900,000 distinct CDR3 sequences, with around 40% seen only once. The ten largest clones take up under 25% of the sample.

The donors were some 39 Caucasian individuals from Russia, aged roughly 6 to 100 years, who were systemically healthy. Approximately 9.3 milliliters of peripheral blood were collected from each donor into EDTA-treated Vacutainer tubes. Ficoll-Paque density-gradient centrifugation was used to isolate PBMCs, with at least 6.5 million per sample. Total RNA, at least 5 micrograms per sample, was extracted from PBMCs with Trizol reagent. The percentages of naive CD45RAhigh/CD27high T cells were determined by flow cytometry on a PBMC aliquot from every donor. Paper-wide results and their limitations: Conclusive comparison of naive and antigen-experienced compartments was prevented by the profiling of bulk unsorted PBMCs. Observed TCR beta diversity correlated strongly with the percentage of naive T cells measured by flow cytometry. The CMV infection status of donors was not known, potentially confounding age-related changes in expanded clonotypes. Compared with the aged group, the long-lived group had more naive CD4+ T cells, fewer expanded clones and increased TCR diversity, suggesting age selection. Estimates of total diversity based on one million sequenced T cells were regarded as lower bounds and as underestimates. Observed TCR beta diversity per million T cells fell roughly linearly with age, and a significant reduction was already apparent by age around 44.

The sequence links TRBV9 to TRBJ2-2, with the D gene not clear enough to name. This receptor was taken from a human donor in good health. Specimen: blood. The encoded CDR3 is CASSVGVIDTGELFF. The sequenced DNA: TGTGCCAGCAGCGTAGGCGTTATCGACACCGGGGAGCTGTTTTTT.